A selection of T cell receptor beta chains follows, all from one sample in a study of OX40 agonist ivuxolimab in advanced cancers. Profiled with immunoSEQ multiplex PCR; TCRdb holds only in-frame clones, not every one. The sample lists 70,000 to 75,000 clones; around 86% were seen once. The sample in question was CD4+ or CD8+ T cells sorted from blood, obtained in a trial of the OX40 agonist ivuxolimab. The source is an adult with an advanced solid tumor such as melanoma, head and neck, liver or kidney cancer. Both conserved end residues are trimmed from each CDR3.

V	J	CDR3
TRBV7-2	TRBJ2-1	ASRQDRSSYNEQF
TRBV15	TRBJ1-2	ATSRVGGSYGYT
TRBV6-5	TRBJ2-2	ASSLNGRGGELF
TRBV9	TRBJ1-2	ASSVDAGGYT
TRBV19	TRBJ1-1	ASSQTPGASEAF
TRBV28	TRBJ1-2	ASSSLKSSYT
TRBV2	TRBJ2-1	ASSADREQF
TRBV4-3	TRBJ2-2	ASSQDRAGAGTGELF
TRBV2	TRBJ1-5	ASRGTERQPQH
TRBV28	TRBJ1-4	ASFPGTLNEKLF
TRBV5-1	TRBJ1-6	ASSPDPPRTPLH
TRBV19	TRBJ2-3	ASSIATGAWKDTQY
TRBV6-1	TRBJ2-5	ASSGRQSRGETQY
TRBV5-6	TRBJ1-1	ASSFGGNTEAF
TRBV11-3	TRBJ1-2	ASSLGDIYGYT
TRBV21-1	TRBJ2-5	ASITGTGGGETQY
TRBV10-3	TRBJ2-7	AISSSQGRGTYEQY
TRBV6-1	TRBJ2-5	ASSDRVRETQY
TRBV18	TRBJ1-2	ASSRTGAVYGYT
TRBV5-1	TRBJ2-5	ASSGGASGETQY
TRBV7-8	TRBJ2-5	ASSLAGQPQETQY
TRBV5-1	TRBJ2-3	ASSLAPLAGVADTQY
TRBV6-6	TRBJ2-4	ASSPQGAIQY
TRBV27	TRBJ1-1	ASSFQGKSTEAF
TRBV18	TRBJ1-1	ASSKDRNTEAF
TRBV6-1	TRBJ1-1	ASSSRGTEAF
TRBV7-2	TRBJ2-2	ASSGPGLAGFTGELF
TRBV25-1	TRBJ2-5	ASSGLAGVGETQY
TRBV27	TRBJ2-2	ASSFISSGRAVNGELF
TRBV18	TRBJ1-4	ASSLQPQYLGEKLF
TRBV6-1	TRBJ2-1	ASSGGGGQTYNEQF
TRBV30	TRBJ2-7	AWNPAGAYEQY
TRBV19	TRBJ1-2	ASSAPSPNYGYT
TRBV28	TRBJ1-5	ASSSGQGGYSNQPQH
TRBV6-1	TRBJ1-3	ASSEGRQRQVGNTIY
TRBV27	TRBJ2-4	ASSARDRGQQTKNIQY
TRBV1	TRBJ2-4	TIHSRGTSGGSAQY
TRBV30	TRBJ1-1	AWSAPRGGAEAF
TRBV11-3	TRBJ1-1	ASSRSGTEAEAF
TRBV28	TRBJ2-4	ASSVAGANRKY
TRBV19	TRBJ1-2	ASSQQGAMGYGYT
TRBV7-9	TRBJ2-7	ASSLSVGAVGERQY
TRBV27	TRBJ1-5	ASSFRTGFNQPQH
TRBV5-5	TRBJ1-2	ASSIGPGTAMNYGYT
TRBV7-9	TRBJ1-3	ASSADRVAGNTIY
TRBV11-2	TRBJ2-7	ASSLQYEQY
TRBV28	TRBJ1-1	ASSLGGANTEAF
TRBV7-9	TRBJ1-3	ASSTGTAGNTIY
TRBV2	TRBJ2-7	AIPTGRAYEQY
TRBV6-1	TRBJ1-5	ASSEARTGVWSNQPQH
TRBV6-1	TRBJ2-1	ASSAGTSGGGEQF
TRBV5-1	TRBJ2-5	ASSLSGTGKETQY
TRBV7-2	TRBJ2-7	ASSTPGPRGEQY
TRBV5-1	TRBJ1-4	ASSPATNEKLF
TRBV11-2	TRBJ2-5	ASSLGDRLARTQY